This T cell receptor beta chain derives from a study of human T cells and chemical hapten exposure. For the study at large: Researchers reported sensitizing a roughly 2 cm by roughly 2 cm upper inner arm skin site with 2% DPC. Each patient's scalp received weekly diphenylcyclopropenone throughout the roughly 25-week study. Study-level points and caveats: Compared with pre-sensitization or healthy control sets, expanded TCRs clustered more.

In TCRdb, the RACE reads were re-called with MiXCR into one record per CDR3 protein. The sample comprises 300,000 to 450,000 distinct CDR3 sequences, around 5.5% of which are singletons, and about 8.7% rests with the top ten. Time point reported: pre-sensitization, week 0. Treatment in this sample: therapeutic diphenylcyclopropenone sensitization with weekly scalp DPC. Unfractionated whole blood yielded total RNA. This clonotype was observed a handful of times. Its target is not known. The CDR3 is 13 amino acids. Per germline, CDR1 SGHNT and CDR2 YYREEE (reference sequence). Trimming pared 4 bases from V and 0 bases from J, leaving 6 bases between.

The genes are TRBV5-4 and TRBJ2-3; the D is unclear. The sequence derives from a woman between 18 and 30 years old with alopecia areata. Some clones in this sample may be carry-over from other donors' samples. Sequenced material: whole blood, taken in connection with sensitization to the hapten diphenylcyclopropenone (DPC). This CDR3 reads CASSISSTDTQYF. The CDR3 nucleotides read TGTGCCAGCAGCATTTCTAGCACAGATACGCAGTATTTT.